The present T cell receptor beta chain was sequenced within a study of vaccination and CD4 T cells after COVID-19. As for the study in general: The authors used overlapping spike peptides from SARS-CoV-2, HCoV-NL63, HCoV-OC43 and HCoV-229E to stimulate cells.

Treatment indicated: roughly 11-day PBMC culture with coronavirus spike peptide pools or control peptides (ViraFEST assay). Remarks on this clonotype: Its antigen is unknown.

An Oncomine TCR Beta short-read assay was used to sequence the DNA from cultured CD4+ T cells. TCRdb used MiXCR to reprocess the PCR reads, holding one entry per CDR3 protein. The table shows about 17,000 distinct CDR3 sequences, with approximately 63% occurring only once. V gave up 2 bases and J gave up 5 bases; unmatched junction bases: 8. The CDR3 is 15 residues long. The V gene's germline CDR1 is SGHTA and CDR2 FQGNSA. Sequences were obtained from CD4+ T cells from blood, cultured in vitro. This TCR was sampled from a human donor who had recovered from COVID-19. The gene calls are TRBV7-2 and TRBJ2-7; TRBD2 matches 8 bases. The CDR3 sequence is CASSLNGPGGDEQYF. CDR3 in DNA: TGTGCCAGCAGCTTAAACGGCCCGGGAGGGGACGAGCAGTACTTC.